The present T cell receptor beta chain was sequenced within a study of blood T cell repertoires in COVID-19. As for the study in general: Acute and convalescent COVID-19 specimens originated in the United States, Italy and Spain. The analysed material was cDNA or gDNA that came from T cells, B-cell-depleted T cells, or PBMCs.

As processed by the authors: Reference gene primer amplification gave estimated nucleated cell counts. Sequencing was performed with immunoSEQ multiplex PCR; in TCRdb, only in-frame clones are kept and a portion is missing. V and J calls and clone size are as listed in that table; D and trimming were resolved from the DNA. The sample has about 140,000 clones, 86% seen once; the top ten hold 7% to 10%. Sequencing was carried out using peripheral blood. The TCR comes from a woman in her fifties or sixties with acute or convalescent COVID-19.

CDR3 sequence: CASSLNRARSETQYF. CDR3 bases: TGTGCCAGCAGTTTGAATAGAGCTAGATCAGAGACCCAGTACTTC. The rearrangement uses TRBV27 and TRBJ2-5; D not certain. The CDR3 totals 15 residues. Germline lookup yields CDR1 MNHEY and CDR2 SMNVEV (reference sequence). Trimming pared 3 bases from V and 4 bases from J, leaving 15 bases between.